This is a list of T cell receptor beta chains from one sample in a study of blood T cell repertoires in COVID-19. Using immunoSEQ multiplex PCR, the repertoire was profiled, and TCRdb retains in-frame clones only, with some absent. The sample includes approximately 230,000 clones, roughly 88% of them seen just once. The sequencing input was peripheral blood. Source of these receptors: a man of 80 years or more with acute or convalescent COVID-19. CDR3s include the opening cysteine and the closing phenylalanine or tryptophan. D genes are given only for firm matches. The size of a clone is reported for some rows only, either as once, few or many, or as a class for expanded clones.

>TRBV7-3|TRBJ2-7|TRBD2|NA
TGTGCCAGCAGCTTAGGACTAGCGGGAGTCTACGAGCAGTACTTC
CASSLGLAGVYEQYF
>TRBV7-2|TRBJ1-2|NA|NA
TGTGCCAGCAGCTTAGACAGGACACCTAACTATGGCTACACCTTC
CASSLDRTPNYGYTF
>TRBV5-1|TRBJ2-2|NA|few
TGCGCCAGCAGCATGCAGGGGATACTGAACACCGGGGAGCTGTTTTTT
CASSMQGILNTGELFF
>TRBV19|TRBJ1-5|TRBD1|once
TGTGCCAGTAGTAGAACAGGGGGCTTGAGCAATCAGCCCCAGCATTTT
CASSRTGGLSNQPQHF
>TRBV11-3|TRBJ2-1|NA|NA
TGTGCCAGCAGCTTAGAAGGGGGATCGGGATACAATGAGCAGTTCTTC
CASSLEGGSGYNEQFF
>TRBV5-4|TRBJ1-5|TRBD1|NA
TGTGCCAGCAGCTCTAACCTCCACGGACAGGGTTCGGATCAGCCCCAGCATTTT
CASSSNLHGQGSDQPQHF
>TRBV5-1|TRBJ1-3|NA|NA
TGCGCCAGCAGCTTAACAGGGAGGGTTCAAGCTGATGGAAACACCATATATTTT
CASSLTGRVQADGNTIYF
>TRBV7-9|TRBJ1-6|NA|NA
TGTGCCAGCAGCTTAGCTTCAGGGTCTAATTCACCCCTCCACTTT
CASSLASGSNSPLHF
>TRBV18|TRBJ2-7|TRBD1|NA
TGTGCCAGCTCGACTCGACAGGGGGTAGGTGAGCAGTACTTC
CASSTRQGVGEQYF
>TRBV5-8|TRBJ2-3|NA|NA
TGTGCCAGCAGCGGACGTCGGGGAAGCATATCGACTAGCACAGATACGCAGTATTTT
CASSGRRGSISTSTDTQYF
>TRBV11-2|TRBJ2-2|TRBD2|once
TGTGCCAGCAGCTCCTCGGCTCGGGAGGGCGGGGAGCTGTTTTTT
CASSSSAREGGELFF
>TRBV20-1|TRBJ1-5|TRBD1|NA
TGCAGTGCTAGTCCCGGGACAGGGGGCGCAGGGGATCAGCCCCAGCATTTT
CSASPGTGGAGDQPQHF
>TRBV5-1|TRBJ2-4|NA|once
TGCGCCAGCAGCTTGGTAGCCGGTCTAGCCAAAAACATTCAGTACTTC
CASSLVAGLAKNIQYF
>TRBV29-1|TRBJ2-5|NA|once
TGCAGCGTTCCCAGCGCAGACCAAGAGACCCAGTACTTC
CSVPSADQETQYF
>TRBV5-4|TRBJ2-3|TRBD1|NA
TGTGCCAGCAGCTTGGTAGGGGGCCAGGATACGCAGTATTTT
CASSLVGGQDTQYF
>TRBV7-2|TRBJ1-6|NA|NA
TGTGCCAGCAGCCCCACCGGACAGTTCCCTTCTTCACCCCTCCACTTT
CASSPTGQFPSSPLHF
>TRBV6-2/TRBV6-3|TRBJ2-6|TRBD1|NA
TGTGCCAGCAGCCCTCGACAGGGTAGGTCCGGGGCCAACGTCCTGACTTTC
CASSPRQGRSGANVLTF
>TRBV5-1|TRBJ1-4|TRBD1|NA
TGCGCCAGCAGCCTCGAAAAGGGGGCAGGTAATGAAAAACTGTTTTTT
CASSLEKGAGNEKLFF
>TRBV28|TRBJ1-3|NA|NA
TGTGCCAGCAGTTCTTCCGGGACAACTGGAAACACCATATATTTT
CASSSSGTTGNTIYF
>TRBV19|TRBJ1-2|NA|NA
TGTGCCAGTAGTATACTTCGAGGGGGTGCTAACTATGGCTACACCTTC
CASSILRGGANYGYTF
>TRBV29-1|TRBJ1-2|TRBD1|NA
TGCAGCGTTGAAATGGACAGGGAGTACTATGGCTACACCTTC
CSVEMDREYYGYTF
>TRBV2|TRBJ1-2|NA|NA
TGTGCCAGCATCAGACTGACAGCTAATAACTATGGCTACACCTTC
CASIRLTANNYGYTF
>TRBV4-3|TRBJ2-7|TRBD1|NA
TGCGCCAGCAGCCCCAAGATAGGGACAGGTTTCCGCTACGAGCAGTACTTC
CASSPKIGTGFRYEQYF
>TRBV19|TRBJ1-1|NA|NA
TGTGCCAGTGCGTATCAAAGGCGGGACACTGAAGCTTTCTTT
CASAYQRRDTEAFF
>TRBV11-3|TRBJ2-2|NA|once
TGTGCCAGCAGCTTAGATGGGGCACCTAACACCGGGGAGCTGTTTTTT
CASSLDGAPNTGELFF
>TRBV6-6|TRBJ2-7|NA|once
TGTGCCAGCAAATTTACAGGCTCCTACGAGCAGTACTTC
CASKFTGSYEQYF
>TRBV25-1|TRBJ2-1|NA|NA
TGTGCCACCAGCTTCTCGTATGAGCAGTTCTTC
CATSFSYEQFF
>TRBV7-2|TRBJ2-1|TRBD2|NA
TGTGCCAGCAGCTTAGACTCTCTGGGCGGGAGTAATGAGCAGTTCTTC
CASSLDSLGGSNEQFF
>TRBV19|TRBJ2-7|TRBD2|NA
TGTGCCAGTAGTGTAACTAGCGACTCCTACGAGCAGTACTTC
CASSVTSDSYEQYF
>TRBV23-1|TRBJ1-1|TRBD1|few
TGCGCCAGCAGTCAATCTGGGGACAGTAAAGCTTTCTTT
CASSQSGDSKAFF
>TRBV9|TRBJ2-5|TRBD2|NA
TGTGCCAGCAGCGCACCCCTCGGCGGGGGGGACGAGACCCAGTACTTC
CASSAPLGGGDETQYF
>TRBV11-3|TRBJ2-1|TRBD2|NA
TGTGCCAGCAGCCACGGGACTAGCGGGAGGTCCCGAGAGGAGCAGTTCTTC
CASSHGTSGRSREEQFF
>TRBV2|TRBJ1-6|TRBD1|many
TGTGCCAGCGGTCCCGGGACAGAAAAATATAATTCACCCCTCCACTTT
CASGPGTEKYNSPLHF
>TRBV6-5|TRBJ1-1|NA|NA
TGTGCCAGCAGTTTGCCGGACACTGAAGCTTTCTTT
CASSLPDTEAFF
>TRBV6-6|TRBJ2-3|TRBD2|NA
TGTGCCAGCAGTCCCCTAGCGGGAGTAGGAACAGATACGCAGTATTTT
CASSPLAGVGTDTQYF
>TRBV19|TRBJ2-7|TRBD2|NA
TGTGCCAGTCTCGGGACTAGCGGGGATTACGAGCAGTACTTC
CASLGTSGDYEQYF
>TRBV7-8|TRBJ2-5|TRBD1|NA
TGTGCCAGCAGCTTAGCGGGACAGAACCAAGAGACCCAGTACTTC
CASSLAGQNQETQYF
>TRBV5-1|TRBJ2-1|NA|NA
TGCGCCAGCAGCTTGGGACAGAGCTCCTACAATGAGCAGTTCTTC
CASSLGQSSYNEQFF
>TRBV3-1/TRBV3-2|TRBJ2-5|TRBD2|NA
TGTGCCAGCAGCCGTGGCACTAGCGGCCGCCAAGAGACCCAGTACTTC
CASSRGTSGRQETQYF
>TRBV25-1|TRBJ1-1|TRBD1|NA
TGTGCCAGCAGTCCGGGACAGGTGAACACTGAAGCTTTCTTT
CASSPGQVNTEAFF
>TRBV7-6|TRBJ2-7|NA|NA
TGTGCCAGCAGCTGGGGCTTATCCGAGCAGTACTTC
CASSWGLSEQYF
>TRBV6-6|TRBJ2-1|TRBD2|NA
TGTGCCAGCAGTCGACTAGCGGAGGCCCTATACAATGAGCAGTTCTTC
CASSRLAEALYNEQFF
>TRBV10-3|TRBJ1-1|TRBD1|NA
TGTGCCATCAGACCGGGACAGGGTTTGGTAAGGGACTCTGAAGCTTTCTTT
CAIRPGQGLVRDSEAFF
>TRBV7-3|TRBJ2-3|TRBD2|NA
TGTGCCAGCAGCTTTGGACTAGCGGGAGACCCAGATACGCAGTATTTT
CASSFGLAGDPDTQYF
>TRBV28|TRBJ1-5|TRBD1|NA
TGTGCCAGCAGTCGTCACAGGGGAATTCCATCCCCCCAGCATTTT
CASSRHRGIPSPQHF
>TRBV7-9|TRBJ2-3|TRBD2|NA
TGTGCCAGCAGGGTACCAGCGGGGAATACAGATACGCAGTATTTT
CASRVPAGNTDTQYF
>TRBV19|TRBJ1-4|NA|once
TGTGCCAGTAGTCGGGGAAGGGAACCAACTAATGAAAAACTGTTTTTT
CASSRGREPTNEKLFF
>TRBV7-2|TRBJ2-2|TRBD2|NA
TGTGCCAGCAGCTTACCGGGACTAGCGGGGCTCACGAACACCGGGGAGCTGTTTTTT
CASSLPGLAGLTNTGELFF
>TRBV19|TRBJ1-2|NA|NA
TGTGCCAGTAGTATGGGCGCGACAGAAAACTATGGCTACACCTTC
CASSMGATENYGYTF
>TRBV5-1|TRBJ2-1|TRBD2|NA
TGCGCCAGCAGCTTACGACTAGCGGAAAACTACAATGAGCAGTTCTTC
CASSLRLAENYNEQFF
>TRBV6-6|TRBJ1-5|NA|NA
TGTGCCAGCAGTGTTCCAAATCAGCCCCAGCATTTT
CASSVPNQPQHF
>TRBV5-4|TRBJ1-6|NA|NA
TGTGCCAGCAGCCCGGGAGCGTCACCCCTCCACTTT
CASSPGASPLHF
>TRBV19|TRBJ1-5|TRBD1|NA
TGTGCCAGTAGTATTCGGACAGGGCGGGTTGGCAATCAGCCCCAGCATTTT
CASSIRTGRVGNQPQHF